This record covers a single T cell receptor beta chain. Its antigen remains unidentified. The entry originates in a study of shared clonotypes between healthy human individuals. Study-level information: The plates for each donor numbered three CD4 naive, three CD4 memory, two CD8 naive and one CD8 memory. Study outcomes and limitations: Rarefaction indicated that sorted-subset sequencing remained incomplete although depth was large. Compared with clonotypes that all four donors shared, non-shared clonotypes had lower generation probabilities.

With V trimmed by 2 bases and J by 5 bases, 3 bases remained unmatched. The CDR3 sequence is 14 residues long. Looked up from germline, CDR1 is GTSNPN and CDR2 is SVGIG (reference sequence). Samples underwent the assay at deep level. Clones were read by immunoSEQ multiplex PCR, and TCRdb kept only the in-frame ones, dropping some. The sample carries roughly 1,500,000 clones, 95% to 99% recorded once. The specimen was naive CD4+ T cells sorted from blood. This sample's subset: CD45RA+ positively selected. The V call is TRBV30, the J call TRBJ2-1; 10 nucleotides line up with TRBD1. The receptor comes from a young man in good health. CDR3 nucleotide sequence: TGTGCCTGGAGTCCCGGGACAGGGGACAATGAGCAGTTCTTC. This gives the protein CAWSPGTGDNEQFF.